The sequence of this TCR beta chain was determined in a study of shared clonotypes between healthy human individuals. Study-level points and caveats: Although depth was large, rarefaction showed that sequencing of the sorted subsets was incomplete.

Concerning this clone: Its antigen is not identified.

Some clones are missing from TCRdb's copy, which holds only in-frame ones; the method was immunoSEQ multiplex PCR. Of some 980,000 clones listed, around three quarters were seen once; the top ten hold about 1.5%. CDR3 length: 15 residues. Germline V lookup: CDR1 MNHEY, CDR2 SVGAGI. V lost 7 bases and J lost 0, with 13 bases in between. The chain combines TRBV6-5 with TRBJ2-1; no definite D call. The specimen sequenced was memory CD4+ T cells sorted from blood. As for subset: CD45RA-negative fraction. This clonotype was sampled from a man between 18 and 29 years old in good health. CDR3 in amino acids: CASNFRFSSYNEQFF. The CDR3 DNA reads as TGTGCCAGCAATTTCAGATTCAGCTCCTACAATGAGCAGTTCTTC.